This T cell receptor beta chain was obtained from a study of siplizumab effects on memory and regulatory T cells. Study outcomes and limitations: A minor fraction of alloreactive clones, and no more, mapped to unstimulated subsets. In unstimulated cells, naive T cells appeared more diverse than memory T cells and seemed major alloresponse contributors. In siplizumab conditions, mappable alloreactive CD4+ clones averaged about 63% Treg-derived, against about 27% in controls. Tregs that proliferated in siplizumab cultures did not have their suppressive function confirmed.

Trimming took off 2 bases at V and 0 bases at J, with 9 bases between the two ends. The CDR3 loop spans 15 amino acids. Germline V gene data show CDR1 as SGHTS and CDR2 as YDEGEE. Some clones are missing from TCRdb's copy, which holds only in-frame ones; the method was immunoSEQ multiplex PCR. The top ten clones hold under 3% of a sample with about 100,000 clones, more than 85% of them seen once. Details on this clone: Its antigen is still unknown.

Specimen: CD4+ T cells sorted from blood. This chain joins TRBV5-8 and TRBJ1-3, with D unclear. This receptor was identified in a human donor in good health. Some clones in this sample may be carry-over from other donors' samples. The CDR3 region is CASSFRTLSGNTIYF. As DNA, the CDR3 is TGTGCCAGCAGCTTCCGAACCCTCTCTGGAAACACCATATATTTT.